A single sample gave rise to the 16 T cell receptor beta chains below, sequenced in a study of T-cell memory formation after mild COVID-19. TCRdb itself ran the 5' RACE reads through MiXCR, one entry per CDR3 protein. This sample yields nearly 250,000 distinct CDR3 sequences, of which just over 15% are seen a single time; more than 2% belongs to the top ten. The sample comprised PBMCs or a T cell subset sorted from them (not recorded which). These receptors all stem from an adult woman who had mild COVID-19 (a few samples of this study predate the infection). Cell type and time point are not known.

This clonotype was detected only a few times. The genes are TRBV4-3 and TRBJ1-2; D not resolved. Germline V CDR1 and CDR2: LGHNA, YSLEER. CDR3 length: 16 residues. The V end was cut by 0 bases, the J end by 6 bases, with 17 bases between. CDR3 nucleotides: TGCGCCAGCAGCCAAGATGTGTCAGCATCAGCGGATGGCTACACCTTC. This translates into CASSQDVSASADGYTF.

This clonotype has just a few counts. As DNA, the CDR3 is TGTGCCAGCAGTGAACCGAGAGGACAACGGAACACTGAAGCTTTCTTT. Its translation: CASSEPRGQRNTEAFF. The chain joins TRBV6-2 or TRBV6-3 to TRBJ1-1; TRBD1 might be the D (5 bases). Per germline, CDR1 MNHEY and CDR2 SVGEGT. V was cut by 5 bases and J by 1 base, with 17 bases left in between. The CDR3 runs 16 residues.

This clonotype was picked up many times. This chain joins TRBV2 and TRBJ2-3, with 9 nucleotides matching TRBD2. The trim removed 8 bases at V and 5 bases at J, leaving 5 bases unmatched. Germline values: CDR1 SNHLY, CDR2 FYNNEI. The length of the CDR3 is 13 residues. CDR3 in DNA: TGTGCCAGCTGCGGGGGGGAGGGAGATACGCAGTATTTT. It specifies CASCGGEGDTQYF. The full variable domain, with the rest looked up from reference TRBV2 and TRBJ2-3, is EPEVTQTPSHQVTQMGQEVILRCVPISNHLYFYWYRQILGQKVEFLVSFYNNEISEKSEIFDDQFSVERPDGSNFTLKIRSTKLEDSAMYFCASCGGEGDTQYFGPGTRLTVL.

The table lists this clonotype with a few counts. This sequence joins TRBV2 and TRBJ2-4; unclear D gene. The ends were cut back, 2 bases at V and 4 bases at J, with 9 bases in the middle. Germline V gene data show CDR1 as SNHLY and CDR2 as FYNNEI. The CDR3 is made up of 14 amino acids. The chain's CDR3 is CASSERATKNIQYF. CDR3 in DNA: TGTGCCAGCAGTGAAAGGGCCACGAAAAACATTCAGTACTTC.

A few counts support this clonotype. The chain couples TRBV20-1 to TRBJ1-1; D not resolved. The CDR3 covers 14 residues. The V end lost 3 bases, the J end lost 4 bases, and 15 bases lay between the germline ends. The germline gives CDR1 DFQATT, CDR2 SNEGSKA (reference sequence). CDR3 in DNA: TGCAGTGCTAGGCGTAATTCGGGTGGCACTGAAGCTTTCTTT. This sequence encodes CSARRNSGGTEAFF.

This clonotype was picked up a small number of times. For the CDR3, the DNA is TGCAGTGCTCCCAGGACTAGCGGGGGGGCGCCGGGGGAGCTGTTTTTT. Protein: CSAPRTSGGAPGELFF. The rearrangement joins TRBV20-1 to TRBJ2-2, with TRBD2 matching 15 bases. The CDR3 covers 16 residues. The germline V gene encodes CDR1 DFQATT and CDR2 SNEGSKA (reference sequence). Trimming at V came to 5 bases and at J to 8 bases, leaving 9 bases not matched to a gene.

The rearrangement uses TRBV24-1 and TRBJ2-3; 10 bases are shared with TRBD2. The CDR3 totals 17 residues. V was clipped by 3 bases and J by 8 bases; unmatched bases: 13. Germline V gene lookup returns CDR1 KGHDR and CDR2 SFDVKD. The CDR3 DNA reads as TGTGCCACCAGTGATACTCGGACTAGCGGTCTCGTAGGTACGCAGTATTTT. The encoded protein is CATSDTRTSGLVGTQYF.

The chain couples TRBV14 to TRBJ1-1; D ambiguous. V gave up 3 bases and J gave up 5 bases, with 10 bases separating them. This CDR3 contains 13 residues. Germline CDR1 and CDR2: SGHDN and FVKESK. The CDR3, as DNA: TGTGCCAGCAGCCAGGGAGTGACAACTGAAGCTTTCTTT. Its translation: CASSQGVTTEAFF.

This clonotype was counted a few times. The chain links TRBV20-1 to TRBJ2-3, with D tentatively TRBD2 (6 bases). Germline-derived CDR1 and CDR2 are DFQATT and SNEGSKA (reference sequence). This CDR3 has 14 amino acids. V was clipped by 6 bases and J by 1 base, with 14 bases between them. CDR3 region: CSADPQRGTDTQYF. Here the CDR3 DNA reads TGCAGTGCCGACCCCCAGCGGGGCACAGATACGCAGTATTTT.

This clonotype was counted only a few times. This sequence joins TRBV7-6 and TRBJ1-6, with D unclear. Germline lookup yields CDR1 SGHVS and CDR2 FNYEAQ. The CDR3 runs 15 residues. The V end lost 1 base, the J end lost 7 bases, and 11 bases lay between the germline ends. CDR3 sequence: CASSLGEFPNSPLHF. DNA for the CDR3: TGTGCCAGCAGCTTAGGTGAATTCCCCAATTCACCCCTCCACTTT.

This clonotype has a handful of counts. The CDR3 region has the DNA TGTGCCAGCAGTTCCGGACAGGGCCCCCAAGAGACCCAGTACTTC. Protein product: CASSSGQGPQETQYF. The chain employs TRBV12-3 or TRBV12-4 and TRBJ2-5; 8 bases line up with TRBD1. J gave up 1 base and V 4 bases, and 5 bases lay outside the gene matches. The CDR3 is made up of 15 amino acids.

In this sample, this clonotype turned up a few times. This chain links TRBV24-1 with TRBJ2-3; 7 bases match TRBD1. Trimming took 3 bases from V and 3 from J; bases not matched to a gene: 2. The germline V gene has CDR1 KGHDR and CDR2 SFDVKD. The CDR3 has 14 amino acids. The CDR3 DNA reads as TGTGCCACCAGTGATCCGACAGGGACAGATACGCAGTATTTT. This gives the protein CATSDPTGTDTQYF.

The chain joins TRBV14 to TRBJ2-5; 11 bases are shared with TRBD2. Germline assignment: CDR1 SGHDN and CDR2 FVKESK. Trimming at V came to 4 bases and at J to 1 base, leaving 8 bases not matched to a gene. The CDR3 extends over 17 amino acids. The CDR3: CASSPIAGGGTQETQYF. CDR3 nucleotide sequence: TGTGCCAGCAGCCCAATAGCGGGAGGGGGAACCCAAGAGACCCAGTACTTC.

This clonotype has only a few counts. The chain uses TRBV4-2 and TRBJ2-1, with D possibly matching TRBD2 (5 bases). This CDR3 spans 11 amino acids. Germline lookup yields CDR1 LGHNA and CDR2 YNFKEQ. With 1 base removed from V and 14 bases from J, the gap between germline ends came to 9 bases. The CDR3 DNA reads TGTGCCAGCAGCCAAGCCGGACTCAAGTTCTTC. It encodes CASSQAGLKFF.

The table lists this clonotype with many counts. This sequence joins TRBV10-2 and TRBJ2-5, with 8 bases matching TRBD1. V trimming: 5 bases; J trimming: 1 base; junction bases outside the gene matches: 0. CDR1 is WSHSY and CDR2 is SAAADI in the germline V gene. CDR3 size: 13 residues. CDR3 bases: TGCGCCAGCAGTCAGGGGGCCCAAGAGACCCAGTACTTC. Residues: CASSQGAQETQYF.

This sequence joins TRBV4-2 and TRBJ2-3, with 8 nucleotides matching TRBD2. The CDR3 is made up of 17 amino acids. The trim removed 1 base at V and 6 bases at J, leaving 12 bases unmatched. Germline values: CDR1 LGHNA, CDR2 YNFKEQ. The CDR3 is CASSQGSGGRPGDTQYF. The CDR3 region has the DNA TGTGCCAGCAGCCAAGGAAGTGGCGGGAGGCCAGGCGATACGCAGTATTTT.